This TCR beta chain was recovered during a study of blood T cell repertoires in COVID-19. At the level of the study: Italy, Spain and the United States were the sources of the convalescent and acute COVID-19 samples. Sources were T cells, B-cell-depleted T cells, or PBMCs; the material itself was cDNA or gDNA.

The CDR3 is 13 amino acids. In germline, CDR1 is SNHLY, CDR2 FYNNEI. The V gene lost 4 bases and the J gene lost 6 bases, with 12 bases spanning the gap. This clone was seen just once. Per the authors' pipeline: Reference gene primers were amplified, and this amplification served to estimate nucleated cell counts. Assay used: immunoSEQ multiplex PCR; TCRdb lists only in-frame clones, some missing. The V and J calls and clone size are taken from that table; D and trimming were inferred from the DNA. The sample lists about 250,000 clones, approximately 90% occurring once. This receptor was identified in a man aged 25-45 years with acute or convalescent COVID-19. Input material: peripheral blood. V is TRBV2 and J is TRBJ1-2, with a weak D call TRBD1 (6 bases). This chain's CDR3 is CASSATGYHGYTF. In nucleotides, the CDR3 is TGTGCCAGCAGTGCCACAGGGTATCATGGCTACACCTTC.